This T cell receptor beta chain was retrieved from a study of patients and donors after allogeneic stem cell transplantation (dated by TCRdb to 2020 to 2021). From the germline V gene, CDR1 is ENHRY and CDR2 is SYGVKD. From cysteine to phenylalanine, the CDR3 is 17 amino acids long. Solely the CDR3 DNA is kept, with 51 bases framed from the first base. V is shortened by 3 bases, J by 4 bases, and the region joining them spans 20 bases. The library was made by RT-PCR. These reads were obtained on a NextSeq 550. TCRdb reanalyzed the raw reads on its own, using fastp at Q25 for trimming and MiXCR for clone calling, and kept in-frame beta chains. Each CDR3 protein appears once, grouped with its most common genes and DNA. Counted in this sample were 800,000 to 1,000,000 distinct CDR3 sequences; around 17% of them appeared once. The ten largest make up about 6% of the sample. The table lists this clonotype with many counts. Its antigen remains undetermined. Per-base quality was not reported, and no clone a single base away is much larger than it.

The rearrangement joined TRBV10-3 to TRBJ2-3, with a weak D call of TRBD2 (5 bases match). This sequence was found in a human donor who was either an allogeneic HSCT recipient or a stem cell or donor lymphocyte infusion donor (not recorded which). It is not recorded whose cells these are; they may come from a transplant donor. The sample consisted of blood, either unsorted or a sorted T cell fraction (not recorded which). The nucleotide sequence reads TGTGCCATCAGTGACGATACGTGGGAGAGGTTCGCAGATACGCAGTATTTT. Its protein reads: CAISDDTWERFADTQYF.